This T cell receptor (beta chain) was sequenced for a study of control samples from healthy donors and cancer patients. This clone was recorded only once. Produced via immunoSEQ multiplex PCR; TCRdb's table is partial and in-frame only. The table includes 150,000 or so clones, 93% detected once. This CDR3 comprises 15 residues. Sequenced material: blood. This clonotype was obtained from a man younger than 35 in good health. The V gene is TRBV21-1, the J gene TRBJ1-4; the table names TRBD1, a call not compared with the DNA. TRBV21-1 is a pseudogene locus. The CDR3 bases are TGTGCCAGCAGCACCTTGACAGGGGTGGGGGAAAAACTGTTTTTT. As protein: CASSTLTGVGEKLFF.